This T cell receptor (beta chain) was observed in a study of T cell responses to AZD1222 COVID-19 vaccine. The CDR3 has 14 amino acids. The ends lost 5 bases at V and 1 base at J; junction bases unmatched: 4. From germline, CDR1 is SGHRS and CDR2 YFSETQ. Sequencing used immunoSEQ multiplex PCR; TCRdb keeps in-frame clones, though not all of them. Of around 110,000 clones in the sample, roughly 80% were seen once. The TCR originated in an adult in good health. Sequenced material: peripheral blood, taken on day 0 of AZD1222 vaccination. The rearrangement uses TRBV5-1 and TRBJ1-1, with 8 bases matching TRBD1. The chain's CDR3 is CASRRDRPNTEAFF. The CDR3 DNA is TGCGCCAGCAGGCGGGACAGGCCGAACACTGAAGCTTTCTTT. Full variable domain (rest looked up from reference TRBV5-1 and TRBJ1-1): KAGVTQTPRYLIKTRGQQVTLSCSPISGHRSVSWYQQTPGQGLQFLFEYFSETQRNKGNFPGRFSGRQFSNSRSEMNVSTLELGDSALYLCASRRDRPNTEAFFGQGTRLTVV.